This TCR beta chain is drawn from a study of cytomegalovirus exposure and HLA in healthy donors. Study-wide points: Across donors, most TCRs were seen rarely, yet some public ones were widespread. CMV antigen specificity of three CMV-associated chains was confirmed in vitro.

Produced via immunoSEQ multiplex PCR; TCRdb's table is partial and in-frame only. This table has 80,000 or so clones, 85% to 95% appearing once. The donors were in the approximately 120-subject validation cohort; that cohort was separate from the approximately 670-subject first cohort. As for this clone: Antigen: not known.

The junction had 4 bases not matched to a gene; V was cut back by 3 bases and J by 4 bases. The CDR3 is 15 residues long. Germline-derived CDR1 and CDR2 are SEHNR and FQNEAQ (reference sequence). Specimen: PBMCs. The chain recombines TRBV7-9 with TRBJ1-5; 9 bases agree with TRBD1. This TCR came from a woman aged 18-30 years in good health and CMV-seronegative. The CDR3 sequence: CASSLGQGVNQPQHF. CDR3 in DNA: TGTGCCAGCAGCTTGGGACAGGGAGTGAATCAGCCCCAGCATTTT.